Following are 24 T cell receptor beta chains from one sample sequenced in a study of T cell changes during pregnancy in multiple sclerosis. The assay was immunoSEQ multiplex PCR, and TCRdb's table has in-frame clones only and misses some. The sample shows roughly 120,000 clones, about 94% of them seen only once. The sequencing used peripheral blood, collected in the third trimester of pregnancy. The receptor set was obtained from a female donor with multiple sclerosis, enrolled in a pregnancy study.

The chain has TRBV6-1 and TRBJ1-5, with TRBD1 identical over 7 bases. This CDR3 comprises 15 residues. V gave up 1 base and J gave up 4 bases; unmatched junction bases: 4. Germline-derived CDR1 and CDR2 are MNHNS and SASEGT. CDR3 coding DNA: TGTGCCAGCAGTGAAGGGGGGACAGTGAATCAGCCCCAGCATTTT. Protein sequence: CASSEGGTVNQPQHF.

This clone was found once. The chain uses TRBV5-4 and TRBJ2-7; tentative D call: TRBD2 (7 bases). There are 15 residues in the CDR3. The V end was cut by 2 bases, the J end by 2 bases, with 14 bases between. Per germline, CDR1 SGHNT and CDR2 YYREEE (reference sequence). The CDR3 region is CASSLLPGGPYEQYF. CDR3 sequence (DNA): TGTGCCAGCAGCTTACTTCCGGGGGGCCCCTACGAGCAGTACTTC.

The chain joins TRBV6-1 to TRBJ2-5; the match to TRBD1 covers 7 bases. Per germline, CDR1 MNHNS and CDR2 SASEGT. V trimming: 6 bases; J trimming: 5 bases; junction bases outside the gene matches: 6. CDR3 length: 13 residues. The DNA for the CDR3 is TGTGCCAGCAGGGTACAGGGGTTTGAGACCCAGTACTTC. Protein product: CASRVQGFETQYF.

The J gene is TRBJ2-7, the V gene TRBV28, with 7 positions matching TRBD1. Germline-derived CDR1 and CDR2 are MDHEN and SYDVKM. This CDR3 spans 13 amino acids. V dropped 6 bases and J dropped 4; count of bases not matched to a gene: 6. CDR3 nucleotides: TGTGCCAGCAGCCTAGGGGGCTCGTACGAGCAGTACTTC. It encodes CASSLGGSYEQYF.

The gene calls are TRBV5-4 and TRBJ1-2; 10 positions match TRBD1. The V and J ends lost 0 bases and 4 bases, in that order; junction bases with no gene match: 12. CDR3 size: 18 residues. Germline values: CDR1 SGHNT, CDR2 YYREEE (reference sequence). The chain's CDR3 is CASSLGGGQGSPLYGYTF. As DNA, the CDR3 is TGTGCCAGCAGCTTGGGAGGGGGACAGGGGTCTCCCCTCTATGGCTACACCTTC.

This sequence joins TRBV2 and TRBJ1-5, with D perhaps TRBD1 (6 bases). CDR3 length equals 15 residues. Germline assignment: CDR1 SNHLY and CDR2 FYNNEI. Trimming removed 3 bases at V and 2 bases at J, with 11 bases between. CDR3 in DNA: TGTGCCAGCAGTGAGGACAGTCTTCGCAATCAGCCCCAGCATTTT. Amino acid sequence: CASSEDSLRNQPQHF. Based on the CDR3 plus reference TRBV2 and TRBJ1-5, the full variable domain is EPEVTQTPSHQVTQMGQEVILRCVPISNHLYFYWYRQILGQKVEFLVSFYNNEISEKSEIFDDQFSVERPDGSNFTLKIRSTKLEDSAMYFCASSEDSLRNQPQHFGDGTRLSIL.

The chain is built from TRBV15 and TRBJ2-5; the match to TRBD2 covers 9 bases. Germline V CDR1 and CDR2: LNHNV, YYDKDF (reference sequence). J lost 5 bases, V lost 5 bases, and 12 bases had no gene match. This CDR3 is built from 16 residues. The CDR3 sequence is CATSGYSGTSRETQYF. DNA of the CDR3: TGTGCCACCAGCGGCTATTCCGGGACTAGCCGCGAGACCCAGTACTTC.

V usage is TRBV28 and J usage is TRBJ1-4, with 9 positions matching TRBD1. Looked up from germline, CDR1 is MDHEN and CDR2 is SYDVKM. J was trimmed by 0 bases and V by 6 bases; bases with no gene match: 8. The CDR3 contains 17 residues. The CDR3 spells CASSSTRDRATNEKLFF. In DNA, the CDR3 is TGTGCCAGCAGCTCTACCCGGGACAGGGCAACTAATGAAAAACTGTTTTTT.

This sequence joins TRBV11-2 and TRBJ2-3, with 12 bases fitting TRBD2. With 1 base clipped from V and 5 bases from J, the junction kept 10 bases outside the gene matches. Germline V gene lookup returns CDR1 SGHAT and CDR2 FQNNGV. The length of the CDR3 is 18 residues. Here the CDR3 DNA reads TGTGCCAGCAGCTTAGCAGGCCGACTAGCGGGAGCGATAGATACGCAGTATTTT. Its translation: CASSLAGRLAGAIDTQYF.

This sequence joins TRBV19 and TRBJ2-1, with 9 nucleotides matching TRBD1. Germline CDR1 LNHDA, CDR2 SQIVND (reference sequence). The J segment lost 9 bases and the V segment lost 7 bases, leaving 10 bases of the junction unmatched. The CDR3 is made up of 14 amino acids. CDR3 amino acids: CASTRTGVSGEQFF. The CDR3 DNA follows: TGTGCCAGTACCCGGACAGGGGTTTCGGGTGAGCAGTTCTTC.

The chain recombines TRBV27 with TRBJ1-1; D is ambiguous. The germline V gene encodes CDR1 MNHEY and CDR2 SMNVEV (reference sequence). This CDR3 comprises 13 residues. Trimming removed 5 bases at V and 7 bases at J, with 14 bases between. Here the CDR3 reads CASSPSAGNEAFF. The DNA of the CDR3 is TGTGCCAGCAGTCCATCGGCGGGGAATGAAGCTTTCTTT.

The chain is built from TRBV30 and TRBJ2-2, with 10 bases that match TRBD1. Germline V gene data show CDR1 as GTSNPN and CDR2 as SVGIG (reference sequence). The junction had 4 bases not matched to a gene; V was cut back by 4 bases and J by 5 bases. This CDR3 has 14 amino acids. The CDR3 loop is CAWTGQGPTGELFF. In nucleotides, the CDR3 is TGTGCCTGGACGGGACAGGGGCCGACCGGGGAGCTGTTTTTT. The full variable domain, rest sourced from reference TRBV30 and TRBJ2-2, is SQTIHQWPATLVQPVGSPLSLECTVEGTSNPNLYWYRQAAGRGLQLLFYSVGIGQISSEVPQNLSASRPQDRQFILSSKKLLLSDSGFYLCAWTGQGPTGELFFGEGSRLTVL.

The chain links TRBV19 to TRBJ2-3; D perhaps matches TRBD2 (6 bases). CDR3 size: 12 residues. The V gene's germline CDR1 is LNHDA and CDR2 SQIVND (reference sequence). V was trimmed by 1 base and J by 9 bases, leaving 8 bases between them. The chain's CDR3 is CASSIVAGTQYF. The CDR3 nucleotides read TGTGCCAGTAGTATAGTGGCGGGAACGCAGTATTTT.

This chain joins TRBV2 and TRBJ2-3, with a possible D match to TRBD2 (6 bases). Germline values: CDR1 SNHLY, CDR2 FYNNEI. The CDR3 has 14 amino acids. V was pared by 7 bases and J by 2 bases, with 13 bases between. CDR3 loop: CASTRDRNTDTQYF. As DNA, the CDR3 is TGTGCCAGCACGCGGGATCGGAACACAGATACGCAGTATTTT.

The V call is TRBV6-5, the J call TRBJ2-2, with TRBD1 identical over 7 bases. Germline V gene sequence: CDR1 MNHEY, CDR2 SVGAGI. Unmatched junction bases numbered 8, after V lost 4 bases and J lost 3 bases. The CDR3 covers 16 residues. CDR3 in amino acids: CASSSYGGQDTGELFF. DNA of the CDR3: TGTGCCAGCAGTTCTTACGGAGGACAGGACACCGGGGAGCTGTTTTTT.

The J gene is TRBJ2-2, the V gene TRBV7-2; TRBD2 matches at 7 bases. Trimming removed 6 bases from V and 0 bases from J; junction bases left unmatched: 7. The CDR3 extends over 16 amino acids. Germline V gene sequence: CDR1 SGHTA, CDR2 FQGNSA. The CDR3 DNA reads as TGTGCCAGCAGTCAGCGAGCGGGGTCGAACACCGGGGAGCTGTTTTTT. It is translated as CASSQRAGSNTGELFF. The full variable domain, completed using reference TRBV7-2 and TRBJ2-2, is GAGVSQSPSNKVTEKGKDVELRCDPISGHTALYWYRQSLGQGLEFLIYFQGNSAPDKSGLPSDRFSAERTGGSVSTLTIQRTQQEDSAVYLCASSQRAGSNTGELFFGEGSRLTVL.

The chain uses TRBV6-1 and TRBJ2-7; 9 nucleotides line up with TRBD1. This CDR3 has 12 amino acids. The V gene's germline CDR1 is MNHNS and CDR2 SASEGT. The V segment lost 7 bases and the J segment 3 bases; nucleotides outside the gene matches: 1. CDR3 nucleotides: TGTGCCAGCACGGACAGGGGCTACGAGCAGTACTTC. Translating it yields CASTDRGYEQYF.

The gene calls are TRBV11-2 and TRBJ2-2; D ambiguous. The ends were cut back, 0 bases at V and 1 base at J, with 3 bases in the middle. The CDR3 consists of 14 residues. Germline V gene lookup returns CDR1 SGHAT and CDR2 FQNNGV. The CDR3 region is CASSLDRNTGELFF. The CDR3 DNA sequence: TGTGCCAGCAGCTTAGATAGGAACACCGGGGAGCTGTTTTTT.

The rearrangement joins TRBV19 to TRBJ2-3; 8 bases line up with TRBD1. The CDR3 loop spans 15 amino acids. Germline lookup yields CDR1 LNHDA and CDR2 SQIVND (reference sequence). After removal of 6 bases from V and 3 bases from J, the junction contained 8 bases not matched to a gene. The CDR3 sequence is CASRAQGAQTDTQYF. The CDR3 DNA reads TGTGCCAGTAGAGCTCAGGGGGCGCAGACAGATACGCAGTATTTT.

This clone was found a few times. The chain joins TRBV7-2 to TRBJ1-1; no reliable D call. CDR1 is SGHTA and CDR2 is FQGNSA in the germline V gene. The CDR3 runs to 14 residues. The V and J ends lost 6 bases and 10 bases respectively, with 21 bases between them. The CDR3 region has the DNA TGTGCCAGCAGTCCGACTATTATCGGGTCCCCAGCTTTCTTT. Protein: CASSPTIIGSPAFF.

CDR3 in amino acids: CASSSSTGNNQPQHF. Written as DNA, the CDR3 is TGTGCCAGCAGCTCTTCGACAGGGAACAATCAGCCCCAGCATTTT. The chain links TRBV9 to TRBJ1-5; TRBD1 matches at 7 bases. The J segment lost 3 bases and the V segment lost 4 bases, leaving 7 bases of the junction unmatched. There are 15 residues in the CDR3. CDR1 is SGDLS and CDR2 is YYNGEE in the germline V gene.

The chain joins TRBV4-1 to TRBJ2-7; possibly TRBD2 for D (6 bases). Germline V CDR1 and CDR2: MGHRA, YSYEKL. The CDR3 spans 16 residues. The ends were cut back, 0 bases at V and 7 bases at J, with 19 bases in the middle. CDR3 nucleotides: TGCGCCAGCAGCCAAGATCGGGGCACCGCGGAGGGGGAGCAGTACTTC. Residues: CASSQDRGTAEGEQYF.

This rearrangement joins TRBV9 to TRBJ2-7; 8 nucleotides align to TRBD1. The CDR3 is 15 residues long. CDR1 SGDLS and CDR2 YYNGEE come from the germline V gene. Losses at the gene ends were 0 bases for V and 5 bases for J; bases not matched to a gene: 7. The CDR3 DNA reads TGTGCCAGCAGCGTAGTTGCACAGGGGGGCGACGAGCAGTACTTC. Its translation is CASSVVAQGGDEQYF. The complete variable domain, with remaining parts taken from reference TRBV9 and TRBJ2-7, reads DSGVTQTPKHLITATGQRVTLRCSPRSGDLSVYWYQQSLDQGLQFLIQYYNGEERAKGNILERFSAQQFPDLHSELNLSSLELGDSALYFCASSVVAQGGDEQYFGPGTRLTVT.

Only one count was recorded for this clone. J is TRBJ1-1 and V is TRBV7-9; 7 nucleotides match TRBD1. The length of the CDR3 is 12 residues. After removal of 2 bases from V and 11 bases from J, the junction contained 5 bases not matched to a gene. CDR1 is SEHNR, CDR2 FQNEAQ, per germline (reference sequence). The CDR3 DNA follows: TGTGCCAGCAGCTTAAAGGGGGCGGGGGCTTTCTTT. It encodes CASSLKGAGAFF.